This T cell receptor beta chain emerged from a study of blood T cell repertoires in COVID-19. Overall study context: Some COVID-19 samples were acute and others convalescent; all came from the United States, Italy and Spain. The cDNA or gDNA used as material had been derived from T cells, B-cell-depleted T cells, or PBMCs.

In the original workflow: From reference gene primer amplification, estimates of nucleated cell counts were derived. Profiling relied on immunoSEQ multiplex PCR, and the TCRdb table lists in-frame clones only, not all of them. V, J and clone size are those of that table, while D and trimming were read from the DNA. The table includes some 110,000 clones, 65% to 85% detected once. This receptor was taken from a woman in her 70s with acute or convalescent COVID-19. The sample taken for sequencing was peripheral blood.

This CDR3 is CASSLELASEQFF. CDR3 nucleotides: TGTGCCAGCAGCTTGGAACTAGCCAGCGAGCAGTTCTTC. The genes are TRBV5-4 and TRBJ2-1; weak D call: TRBD2 (6 bases). Germline CDR1 SGHNT, CDR2 YYREEE (reference sequence). The CDR3 sequence is 13 residues long. V lost 0 bases and J 10 bases, leaving 11 bases between the germline ends.